These 4 T cell receptor beta chains were all obtained from the same sample, sequenced in a study of cytomegalovirus exposure and HLA in healthy donors. Produced via immunoSEQ multiplex PCR; TCRdb's table is partial and in-frame only. The sample lists 50,000 to 65,000 clones; roughly 89% were seen once. What was sequenced was PBMCs. These receptors all come from a woman aged 18-29 years in good health and CMV-seronegative.

The chain is built from TRBV15 and TRBJ1-5, with D unclear. The CDR3 runs 16 residues. V dropped 0 bases and J dropped 1 base, with 10 bases sitting between them. CDR1 is LNHNV and CDR2 is YYDKDF in the germline V gene (reference sequence). CDR3 residues: CATSRDAVTSNQPQHF. As DNA, the CDR3 is TGTGCCACCAGCAGAGATGCGGTCACCAGCAATCAGCCCCAGCATTTT.

This clone was observed once. The rearrangement uses TRBV7-8 and TRBJ2-2; unclear D gene. Germline CDR1 is SGHVS and CDR2 is FQNEAQ. This CDR3 is 13 amino acids long. V lost 1 base to trimming and J lost 11 bases, with 11 bases between them. CDR3 sequence: CASSLVAFTELFF. The DNA of the CDR3 is TGTGCCAGCAGCTTAGTTGCGTTTACTGAGCTGTTTTTT.

The chain combines TRBV5-8 with TRBJ1-5; 7 bases fit TRBD1. Germline values: CDR1 SGHTS, CDR2 YDEGEE. J was trimmed by 6 bases and V by 4 bases; bases with no gene match: 10. The CDR3 has 15 amino acids. The CDR3 here is CASSPRTGEGQPQHF. The DNA of the CDR3 is TGTGCCAGCAGCCCTCGGACAGGAGAGGGTCAGCCCCAGCATTTT.

The V gene is TRBV12-5, the J gene TRBJ1-2; 7 nucleotides line up with TRBD1. This CDR3 spans 15 amino acids. The V and J ends lost 4 bases and 2 bases, in that order; junction bases with no gene match: 7. In germline, CDR1 is LGHNT, CDR2 FRNRAP. The CDR3 protein is CASGSGQNFNYGYTF. CDR3 nucleotides: TGTGCTAGTGGTTCGGGACAGAACTTCAACTATGGCTACACCTTC.